The 14 T cell receptor delta chains below come from one sample, sequenced in a study of gamma-delta T cells after stem cell transplantation. TCRdb reanalysed the RT-PCR reads via CATT. The sample consists of about 14,000 delta-chain clones, approximately 8.8% of them appearing once. The sequenced sample was gamma-delta T cells. Source of these receptors: a human donor. It is not recorded whose cells these are; they may come from a transplant donor.

The chain carries TRDV2 and TRDJ1, with D possibly being TRDD2 (5 bases). V lost 3 bases and J 0 bases, leaving 19 bases between the germline ends. The CDR3 covers 17 residues. Germline V gene sequence: CDR1 GEAIGNYY, CDR2 EKD. CDR3 region: CACDFLMGPRDTDKLIF. CDR3 DNA: TGTGCCTGTGACTTCCTGATGGGTCCTAGGGACACCGATAAACTCATCTTT.

Notes on this clone: TCRdb has a much larger clone's protein, which differs at residue 15 from the translation of this DNA, likely because of a read error; what is shown is the protein translated from the DNA. The chain links TRDV2 to TRDJ1; 11 nucleotides match TRDD3. The germline CDR1 and CDR2 sequences are GEAIGNYY and EKD. The CDR3 sequence is 18 residues long. CDR3 sequence reads: CACDFVWGIRNVSDRLIF. The CDR3 coding sequence is TGTGCCTGTGACTTCGTATGGGGGATACGCAACGTTTCAGATAGACTCATCTTT.

This clone was seen at least ten times. The sample carries other DNA sequences with the same CDR3. The chain links TRDV3 to TRDJ1; D gene uncertain. CDR1 and CDR2 (germline): TVYSNPD, GDNSRS (reference sequence). The CDR3 is made up of 15 amino acids. V gave up 4 bases and J gave up 0 bases, with 18 bases separating them. CDR3 loop: CACSPRPLYTDKLIF. The CDR3 coding sequence is TGTGCCTGTTCACCCCGGCCGCTGTACACCGATAAACTCATCTTT.

This clone has more than one count but fewer than ten. TCRdb's protein for this DNA is that of a much larger clone and differs from the translation at residue 8, likely a read error; the protein shown is the DNA translation. The chain carries TRDV2 and TRDJ3, with 7 bases fitting TRDD3. In germline, CDR1 is GEAIGNYY, CDR2 EKD. Trimming cost V 0 bases and J 0 bases; bases outside gene matches: 7. The CDR3 runs 19 residues. The CDR3 region has the DNA TGTGCCTGTGACACCCTGGGGGCCAAGAGCTCCTGGGACACCCGACAGATGTTTTTC. Translation: CACDTLGAKSSWDTRQMFF.

This clone was observed at least ten times. The TCRdb protein, from a much larger clone, departs from this DNA's translation at residue 16, likely by read error; the protein shown derives from the DNA. V usage is TRDV2 and J usage is TRDJ1; 8 bases line up with TRDD3. CDR1 and CDR2 from the germline V gene are GEAIGNYY and EKD. This CDR3 has 19 amino acids. The CDR3 here is CACDTVERTGGTYTDNLIF. The CDR3 region has the DNA TGTGCCTGTGACACCGTTGAGAGGACTGGGGGTACGTACACCGATAACCTCATCTTT.

Only a few counts were recorded for this clone. The translation of this DNA and the TCRdb protein of a much larger clone differ at residue 10, probably owing to a read error; the protein shown here is translated from the DNA. The sample holds other DNA sequences that translate to the same CDR3. The CDR3 DNA reads as TGTGCCTGTGACACCATTGGCGACTGGGTGTTACCAAGAGCGTACACCGATAAACTCATCTTT. Amino acid sequence: CACDTIGDWVLPRAYTDKLIF. This chain connects TRDV2 to TRDJ1, with D possibly TRDD3 on 6 matching bases. CDR3 length: 21 amino acids. Germline V lookup: CDR1 GEAIGNYY, CDR2 EKD. Trimming removed 0 bases from V and 0 bases from J, with 28 bases in between.

For this clone: TCRdb's entry gives the protein of a much larger clone, which mismatches this DNA's translation at residue 18, likely from a read error; the protein reported here is translated from the DNA. The chain is built from TRDV1 and TRDJ1, with 13 bases matching TRDD3. This CDR3 has 21 amino acids. Looked up from germline, CDR1 is TSWWSYY and CDR2 is QGS. The J segment lost 10 bases and the V segment lost 2 bases, leaving 25 bases of the junction unmatched. This CDR3 is CALGEISYPLLLGDTLGILIF. The DNA for the CDR3 is TGTGCTCTTGGGGAAATTTCCTACCCCCTCCTACTGGGGGATACGCTGGGTATACTCATCTTT.

This clone is termed medium-sized. Other DNA sequences in this sample translate to the same CDR3. The chain combines TRDV2 with TRDJ1; 13 bases agree with TRDD3. The germline gives CDR1 GEAIGNYY, CDR2 EKD. The CDR3 has 17 residues. The J segment lost 5 bases and the V segment lost 0 bases, leaving 8 bases of the junction unmatched. The DNA for the CDR3 is TGTGCCTGTGACACCGTATCACTGGGGGATACGCAGGATAAACTCATCTTT. It encodes CACDTVSLGDTQDKLIF.

In its sample, this clone was seen a few times. TCRdb's listed protein matches a much larger clone and diverges from this DNA's translation at residue 4, likely through a read error; the protein shown comes from the DNA. The rearrangement joins TRDV2 to TRDJ1, with 13 bases identical to TRDD3. CDR3 length equals 17 residues. The trim removed 5 bases at V and 1 base at J, leaving 9 bases unmatched. In germline, CDR1 is GEAIGNYY, CDR2 EKD. The CDR3 DNA reads as TGTGCCTGTGGCCCACTGGGGGATACGCATCGCACCGATAAACTCATCTTT. Translation gives CACGPLGDTHRTDKLIF.

This clone was counted only a few times. The protein that TCRdb holds for this DNA derives from a much larger clone and differs from the translated DNA at residue 4, which likely indicates a read error; the protein shown here is translated from the DNA. This sequence joins TRDV2 and TRDJ1, with D tentatively TRDD3 (6 bases). Germline loops: CDR1 GEAIGNYY, CDR2 EKD. The CDR3 is 17 amino acids. Trimming left V 5 bases short and J 5 bases short, with 26 bases between. The CDR3 coding sequence is TGTGCCTGTGTCACTTGGGGCGGACGGGGGGACAAGGATAAACTCATCTTT. Its protein product is CACVTWGGRGDKDKLIF.

This clone has at least ten counts. The chain has TRAV38-2/DV8 and TRDJ1; 10 bases match TRDD3. Looked up from germline, CDR1 is TSESDYY and CDR2 is QEAYKQQN. The CDR3 totals 19 residues. Unmatched junction bases numbered 21, after V lost 10 bases and J lost 0 bases. The CDR3 region has the DNA TGTGCTCTTTTCCTGCGTCGCTGGGGGATAATGGGGTACACCGATAAACTCATCTTT. Amino acids: CALFLRRWGIMGYTDKLIF.

The table lists this clone with a few counts. V is TRDV2 and J is TRDJ1; 7 bases are a match to TRDD3. This CDR3 spans 20 amino acids. The germline V gene encodes CDR1 GEAIGNYY and CDR2 EKD. V shed 0 bases and J 2 bases; nucleotides not matched to a gene: 20. The CDR3, as DNA: TGTGCCTGTGACACCGGTGAGAGCCGTCGGGGGATCGTGACGACCGATAAACTCATCTTT. Translation gives CACDTGESRRGIVTTDKLIF.

In its sample, this clone was seen a few times. The translation of this DNA and the TCRdb protein of a much larger clone differ at residue 7, probably owing to a read error; the protein shown here is translated from the DNA. This chain uses TRDV2 with TRDJ1; no clear D. The CDR3 totals 16 residues. The V gene lost 1 base and the J gene lost 0 bases, with 14 bases spanning the gap. Germline CDR1 is GEAIGNYY and CDR2 is EKD. As DNA, the CDR3 is TGTGCCTGTGACACGGTGGTAGAACTGTACACCGATAAACTCATCTTT. Its protein product is CACDTVVELYTDKLIF.

Sample share makes this clone medium-sized. In the same sample, other DNA sequences code for this CDR3. The CDR3 DNA sequence: TGTGCCTGTGACACCATACAGCCTTCCCCCCGGGTCGCCGATAAACTCATCTTT. This gives the protein CACDTIQPSPRVADKLIF. The V and J genes are TRDV2 and TRDJ1, with D possibly matching TRDD2 (6 bases). The CDR3 is made up of 18 amino acids. Germline CDR1 is GEAIGNYY and CDR2 is EKD. The V end lost 0 bases, the J end lost 3 bases, and 22 bases lay between the germline ends.